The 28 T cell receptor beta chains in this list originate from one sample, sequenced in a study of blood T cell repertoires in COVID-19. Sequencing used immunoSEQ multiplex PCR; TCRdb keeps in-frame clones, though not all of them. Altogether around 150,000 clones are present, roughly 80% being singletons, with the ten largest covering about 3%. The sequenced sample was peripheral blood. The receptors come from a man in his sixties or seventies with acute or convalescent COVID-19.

CDR3 protein: CASSRQGTDADTQYF. The CDR3 bases are TGCGCCAGCAGTCGACAGGGGACCGACGCAGATACGCAGTATTTT. V gene TRBV5-1 combines with J gene TRBJ2-3, with 8 bases lining up with TRBD1. The CDR3 length is 15 residues. CDR1 and CDR2 from the germline V gene are SGHRS and YFSETQ. J was trimmed by 4 bases and V by 5 bases; bases with no gene match: 9.

The CDR3 DNA reads TGTGCCAGCAGCTTGGTTCTGGGACAGACACCGTCTCAAGAGACCCAGTACTTC. It codes for CASSLVLGQTPSQETQYF. The rearrangement uses TRBV11-2 and TRBJ2-5, with 7 bases matching TRBD1. The CDR3 consists of 18 residues. Per the germline V gene, CDR1 is SGHAT and CDR2 is FQNNGV. V was pared by 3 bases and J by 2 bases, with 15 bases of the junction left unmatched.

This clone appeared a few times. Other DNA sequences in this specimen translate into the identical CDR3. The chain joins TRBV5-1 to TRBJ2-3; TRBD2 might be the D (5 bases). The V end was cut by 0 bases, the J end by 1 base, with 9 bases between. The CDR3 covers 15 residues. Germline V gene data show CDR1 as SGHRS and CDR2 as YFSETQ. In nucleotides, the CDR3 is TGCGCCAGCAGCTTGGCCCTAGCTGGCACAGATACGCAGTATTTT. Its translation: CASSLALAGTDTQYF.

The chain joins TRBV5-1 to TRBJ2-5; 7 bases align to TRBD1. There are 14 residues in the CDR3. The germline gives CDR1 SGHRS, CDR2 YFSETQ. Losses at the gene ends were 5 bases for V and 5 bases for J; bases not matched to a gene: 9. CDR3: CASRQTGSGETQYF. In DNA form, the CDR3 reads TGCGCCAGCAGGCAGACAGGGAGTGGGGAGACCCAGTACTTC.

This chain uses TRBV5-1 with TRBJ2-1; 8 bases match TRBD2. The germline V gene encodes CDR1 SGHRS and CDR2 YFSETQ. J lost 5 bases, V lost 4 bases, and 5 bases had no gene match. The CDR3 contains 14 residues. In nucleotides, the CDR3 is TGCGCCAGCAGCGTCGGGACTAGTAACAATGAGCAGTTCTTC. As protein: CASSVGTSNNEQFF.

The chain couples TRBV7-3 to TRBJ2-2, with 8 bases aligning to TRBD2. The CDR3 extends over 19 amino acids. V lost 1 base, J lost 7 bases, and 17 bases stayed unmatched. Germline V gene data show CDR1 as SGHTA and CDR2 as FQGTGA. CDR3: CASSLSLAGTPRIFGELFF. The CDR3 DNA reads TGTGCCAGCAGCTTAAGTCTAGCGGGCACTCCTCGAATTTTCGGGGAGCTGTTTTTT.

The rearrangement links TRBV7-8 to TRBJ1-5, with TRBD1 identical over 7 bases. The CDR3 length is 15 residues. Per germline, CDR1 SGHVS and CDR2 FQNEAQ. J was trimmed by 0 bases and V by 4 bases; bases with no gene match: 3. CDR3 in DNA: TGTGCCAGCAGCTCACAGGGGAATAGCAATCAGCCCCAGCATTTT. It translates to CASSSQGNSNQPQHF.

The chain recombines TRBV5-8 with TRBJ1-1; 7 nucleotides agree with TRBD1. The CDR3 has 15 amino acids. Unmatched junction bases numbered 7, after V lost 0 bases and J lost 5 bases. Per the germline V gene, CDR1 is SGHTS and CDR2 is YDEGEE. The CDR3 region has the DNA TGTGCCAGCAGCTTGGAAACAGGGGTTAGAACTGAAGCTTTCTTT. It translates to CASSLETGVRTEAFF.

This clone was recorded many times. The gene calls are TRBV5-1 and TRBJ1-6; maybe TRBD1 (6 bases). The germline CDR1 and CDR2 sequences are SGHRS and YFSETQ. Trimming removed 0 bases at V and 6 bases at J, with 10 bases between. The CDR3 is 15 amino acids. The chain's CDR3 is CASSLDGRGNSPLHF. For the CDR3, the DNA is TGCGCCAGCAGCTTGGATGGCAGGGGTAATTCACCCCTCCACTTT.

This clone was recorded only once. CDR3 amino acids: CASSLQGYGYTF. For the CDR3, the DNA is TGTGCCAGCAGCTTACAGGGCTATGGCTACACCTTC. The chain recombines TRBV5-5 with TRBJ1-2; tentative D call: TRBD1 (6 bases). V was pared by 2 bases and J by 4 bases, with 6 bases between. This CDR3 contains 12 residues. CDR1 SGHKS and CDR2 YYEKEE come from the germline V gene (reference sequence).

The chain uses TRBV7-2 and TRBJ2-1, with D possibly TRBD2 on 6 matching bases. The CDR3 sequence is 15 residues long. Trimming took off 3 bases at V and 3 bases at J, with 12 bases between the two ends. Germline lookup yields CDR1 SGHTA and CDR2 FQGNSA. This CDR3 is CASSFRDLRYNEQFF. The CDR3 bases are TGTGCCAGCAGCTTTCGGGACTTACGCTACAATGAGCAGTTCTTC.

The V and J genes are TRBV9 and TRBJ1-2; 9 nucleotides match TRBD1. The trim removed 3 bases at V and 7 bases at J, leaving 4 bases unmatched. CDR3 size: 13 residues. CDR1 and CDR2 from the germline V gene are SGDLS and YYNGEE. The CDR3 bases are TGTGCCAGCAGCGATACAGGGGGCAGTGGCTACACCTTC. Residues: CASSDTGGSGYTF.

CDR3 nucleotide sequence: TGTGCTAGTGGTTTAATCTCCGGCTACACCTTC. Its translation: CASGLISGYTF. V gene TRBV12-5 combines with J gene TRBJ1-2; D is unclear. This CDR3 is 11 amino acids long. The ends were cut back, 3 bases at V and 8 bases at J, with 7 bases in the middle. CDR1 LGHNT and CDR2 FRNRAP come from the germline V gene.

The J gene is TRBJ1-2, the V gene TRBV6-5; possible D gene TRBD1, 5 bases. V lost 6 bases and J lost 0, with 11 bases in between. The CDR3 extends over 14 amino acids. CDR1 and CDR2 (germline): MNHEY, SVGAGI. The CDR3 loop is CASSSDSTNYGYTF. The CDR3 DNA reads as TGTGCCAGCAGCTCAGACAGTACTAACTATGGCTACACCTTC.

CDR3 residues: CASSSIGQVKSETQYF. As DNA, the CDR3 is TGTGCCAGCAGCTCGATAGGACAGGTCAAGAGCGAGACCCAGTACTTC. The gene calls are TRBV5-5 and TRBJ2-5, with 7 bases that match TRBD1. Germline V gene sequence: CDR1 SGHKS, CDR2 YYEKEE (reference sequence). V trimming: 3 bases; J trimming: 5 bases; junction bases outside the gene matches: 13. The CDR3 sequence is 16 residues long.

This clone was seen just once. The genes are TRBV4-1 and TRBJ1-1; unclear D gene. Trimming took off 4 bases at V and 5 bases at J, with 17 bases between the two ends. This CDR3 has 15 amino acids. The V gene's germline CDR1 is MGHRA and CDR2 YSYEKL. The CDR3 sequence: CASSLRGSSGTEAFF. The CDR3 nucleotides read TGCGCCAGCAGCCTCCGCGGGTCCTCCGGGACTGAAGCTTTCTTT.

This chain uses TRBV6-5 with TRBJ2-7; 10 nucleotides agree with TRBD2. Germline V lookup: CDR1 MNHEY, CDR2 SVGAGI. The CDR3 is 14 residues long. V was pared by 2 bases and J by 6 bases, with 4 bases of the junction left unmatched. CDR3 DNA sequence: TGTGCCAGCAGTTACCTAGCGGGAGATCGCGAGCAGTACTTC. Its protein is CASSYLAGDREQYF.

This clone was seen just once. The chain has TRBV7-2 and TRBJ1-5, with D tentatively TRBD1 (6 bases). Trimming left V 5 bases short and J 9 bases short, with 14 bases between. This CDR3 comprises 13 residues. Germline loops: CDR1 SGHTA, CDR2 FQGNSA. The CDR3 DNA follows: TGTGCCAGCAGCCAGTTACAGGGCGGGCCCCAGCATTTT. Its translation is CASSQLQGGPQHF.

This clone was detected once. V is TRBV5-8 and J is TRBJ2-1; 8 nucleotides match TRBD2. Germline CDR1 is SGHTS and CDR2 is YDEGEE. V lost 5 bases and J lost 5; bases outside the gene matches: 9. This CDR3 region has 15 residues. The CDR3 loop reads CASRVRQAGDNEQFF. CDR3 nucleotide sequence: TGTGCCAGCAGGGTGAGGCAAGCGGGAGACAATGAGCAGTTCTTC.

CDR3: CASSVESGGERDTQYF. As DNA, the CDR3 is TGTGCCAGCAGCGTCGAGAGCGGGGGAGAAAGAGATACGCAGTATTTT. The V and J genes are TRBV9 and TRBJ2-3; 8 bases agree with TRBD2. V shed 2 bases, J shed 5 bases, and the junction held 10 bases outside the gene matches. CDR1 SGDLS and CDR2 YYNGEE come from the germline V gene. The CDR3 runs 16 residues.

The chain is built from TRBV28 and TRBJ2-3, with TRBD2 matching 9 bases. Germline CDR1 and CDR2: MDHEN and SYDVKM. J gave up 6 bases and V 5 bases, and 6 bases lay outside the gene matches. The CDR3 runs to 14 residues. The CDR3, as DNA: TGTGCCAGCAGTGTTAGCGGGAGCAGGGATACGCAGTATTTT. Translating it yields CASSVSGSRDTQYF. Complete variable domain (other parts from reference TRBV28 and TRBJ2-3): DVKVTQSSRYLVKRTGEKVFLECVQDMDHENMFWYRQDPGLGLRLIYFSYDVKMKEKGDIPEGYSVSREKKERFSLILESASTNQTSMYLCASSVSGSRDTQYFGPGTRLTVL.

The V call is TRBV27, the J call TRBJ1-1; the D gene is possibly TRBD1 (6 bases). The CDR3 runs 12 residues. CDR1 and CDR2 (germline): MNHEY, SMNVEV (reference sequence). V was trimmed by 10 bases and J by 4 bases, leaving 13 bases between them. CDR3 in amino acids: CATRGGVTEAFF. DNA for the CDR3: TGTGCCACCAGAGGGGGAGTCACTGAAGCTTTCTTT.

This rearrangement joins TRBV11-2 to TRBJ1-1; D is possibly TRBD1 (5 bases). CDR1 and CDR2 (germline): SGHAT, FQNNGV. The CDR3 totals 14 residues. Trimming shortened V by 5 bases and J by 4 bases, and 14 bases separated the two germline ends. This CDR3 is CASSLQVGGTEAFF. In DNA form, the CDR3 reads TGTGCCAGCAGCCTTCAGGTCGGGGGCACTGAAGCTTTCTTT.

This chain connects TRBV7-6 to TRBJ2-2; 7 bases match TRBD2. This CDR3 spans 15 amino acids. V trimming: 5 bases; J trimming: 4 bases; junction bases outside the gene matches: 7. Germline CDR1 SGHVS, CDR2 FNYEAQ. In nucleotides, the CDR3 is TGTGCCAGCAGCCCAGCGGGGTCGGGCACCGGGGAGCTGTTTTTT. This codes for CASSPAGSGTGELFF.

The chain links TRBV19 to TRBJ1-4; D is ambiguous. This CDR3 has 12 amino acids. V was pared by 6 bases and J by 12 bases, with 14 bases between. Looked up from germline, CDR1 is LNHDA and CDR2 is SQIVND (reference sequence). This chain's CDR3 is CASSPGGWELFF. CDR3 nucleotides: TGTGCCAGTAGCCCGGGAGGGTGGGAACTGTTTTTT.

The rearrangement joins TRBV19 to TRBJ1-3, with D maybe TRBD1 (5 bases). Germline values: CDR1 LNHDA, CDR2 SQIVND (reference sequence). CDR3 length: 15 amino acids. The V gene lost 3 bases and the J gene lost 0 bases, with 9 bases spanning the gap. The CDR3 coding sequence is TGTGCCAGTAGTATCGCAGGGCCCTCTGGAAACACCATATATTTT. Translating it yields CASSIAGPSGNTIYF.

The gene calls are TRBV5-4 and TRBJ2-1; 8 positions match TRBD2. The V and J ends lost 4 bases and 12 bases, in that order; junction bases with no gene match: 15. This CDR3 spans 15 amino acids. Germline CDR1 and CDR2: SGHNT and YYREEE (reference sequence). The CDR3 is CASSAGTRFIGGQFF. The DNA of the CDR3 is TGTGCCAGCAGCGCCGGGACTAGATTCATAGGGGGGCAGTTCTTC.

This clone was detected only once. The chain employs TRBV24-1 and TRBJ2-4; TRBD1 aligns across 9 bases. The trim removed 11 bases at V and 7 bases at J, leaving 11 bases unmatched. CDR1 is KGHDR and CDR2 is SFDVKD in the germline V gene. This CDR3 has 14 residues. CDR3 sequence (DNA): TGTGCCAGGATTCTACGGGACAGGGTGAACATTCAGTACTTC. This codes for CARILRDRVNIQYF.